A selection of T cell receptor beta chains follows, all from one sample in a study of regulatory T cells in long-lasting Graves disease. TCRdb recomputed calls from the multiplex PCR reads with MiXCR, one row per CDR3 protein. This sample yields 440,000 or so distinct CDR3 sequences, of which approximately 16% are seen a single time; over 8.5% belongs to the top ten. The sample also formed part of further work on T cells in Graves' hyperthyroidism and ophthalmopathy.

Here the sequenced sample was peripheral blood mononuclear cells (PBMCs), taken at new diagnosis, from a patient treated with antithyroid drugs. The receptors derive from a woman in her 30s with Graves disease. The CDR3 runs from the conserved cysteine through the conserved F or W. Each record gives: V gene, J gene, CDR3 protein.

v_call: TRBV20-1; j_call: TRBJ2-1; cdr3_aa: CSADGSLASYNEQFF
v_call: TRBV30; j_call: TRBJ1-1; cdr3_aa: CAWSGGPEAFF
v_call: TRBV5-1; j_call: TRBJ1-2; cdr3_aa: CASSPSTANYGYTF
v_call: TRBV12-3/TRBV12-4; j_call: TRBJ2-7; cdr3_aa: CASSFIRQGRYEQYF
v_call: TRBV20-1; j_call: TRBJ2-3; cdr3_aa: CSARERRGPRTAPSTDTQYF
v_call: TRBV30; j_call: TRBJ1-3; cdr3_aa: CAWRKGVGNTIYF
v_call: TRBV15; j_call: TRBJ2-1; cdr3_aa: CATSRGAIGTGGPNEQFF
v_call: TRBV24-1; j_call: TRBJ2-2; cdr3_aa: CATSGEDITITNTGELFF
v_call: TRBV6-1; j_call: TRBJ2-2; cdr3_aa: CASSPEDSQNTGELFF
v_call: TRBV28; j_call: TRBJ2-7; cdr3_aa: CASSLVAKIGLAGPPYEQYF
v_call: TRBV2; j_call: TRBJ1-1; cdr3_aa: CASSEGPFQGSNTEAFF